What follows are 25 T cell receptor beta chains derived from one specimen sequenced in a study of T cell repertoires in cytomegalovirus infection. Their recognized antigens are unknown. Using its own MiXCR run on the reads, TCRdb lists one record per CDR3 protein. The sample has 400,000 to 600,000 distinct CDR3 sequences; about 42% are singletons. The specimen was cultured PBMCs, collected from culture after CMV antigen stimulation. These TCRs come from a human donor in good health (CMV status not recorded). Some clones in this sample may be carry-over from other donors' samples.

The DNA of the CDR3 is TGTGCCAGCAGCCTAGTTCTAGCGGGGGAACCCTACGAGCAGTACTTC. This gives the protein CASSLVLAGEPYEQYF. This chain links TRBV7-2 with TRBJ2-7, with 10 bases lining up with TRBD2. Germline V lookup: CDR1 SGHTA, CDR2 FQGNSA. The CDR3 spans 16 residues. V was pared by 5 bases and J by 2 bases, with 9 bases of the junction left unmatched.

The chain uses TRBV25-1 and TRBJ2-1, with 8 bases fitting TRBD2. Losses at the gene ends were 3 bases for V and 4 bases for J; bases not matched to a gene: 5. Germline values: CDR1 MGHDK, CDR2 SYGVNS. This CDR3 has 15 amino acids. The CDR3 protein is CASSDRAGDYNEQFF. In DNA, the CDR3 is TGTGCCAGCAGTGACAGAGCGGGGGATTACAATGAGCAGTTCTTC.

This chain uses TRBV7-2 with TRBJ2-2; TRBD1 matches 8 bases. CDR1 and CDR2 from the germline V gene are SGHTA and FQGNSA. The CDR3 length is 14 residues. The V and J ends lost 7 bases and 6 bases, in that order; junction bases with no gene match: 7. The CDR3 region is CASTWDRSPGELFF. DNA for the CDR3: TGTGCCAGCACCTGGGACAGGTCCCCCGGGGAGCTGTTTTTT.

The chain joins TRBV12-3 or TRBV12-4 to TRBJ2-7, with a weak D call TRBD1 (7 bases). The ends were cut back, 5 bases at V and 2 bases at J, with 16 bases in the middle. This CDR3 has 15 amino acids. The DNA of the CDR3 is TGTGCCAGCAGTGACAACAGGGGAGGCACCTACGAGCAGTACTTC. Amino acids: CASSDNRGGTYEQYF.

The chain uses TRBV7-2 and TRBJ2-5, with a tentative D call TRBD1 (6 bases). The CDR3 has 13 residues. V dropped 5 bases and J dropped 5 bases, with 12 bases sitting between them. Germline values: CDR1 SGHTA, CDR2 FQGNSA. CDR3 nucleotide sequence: TGTGCCAGCAGCCCGCAGGGGTTCGAGACCCAGTACTTC. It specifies CASSPQGFETQYF.

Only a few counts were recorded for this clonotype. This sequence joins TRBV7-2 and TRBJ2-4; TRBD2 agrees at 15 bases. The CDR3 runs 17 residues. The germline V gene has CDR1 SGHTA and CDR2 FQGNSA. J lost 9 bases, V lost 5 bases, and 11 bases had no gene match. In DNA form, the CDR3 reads TGTGCCAGCAGCATAGGGGGACTAGCGGGAGGCCCGAGCATTCAGTACTTC. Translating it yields CASSIGGLAGGPSIQYF.

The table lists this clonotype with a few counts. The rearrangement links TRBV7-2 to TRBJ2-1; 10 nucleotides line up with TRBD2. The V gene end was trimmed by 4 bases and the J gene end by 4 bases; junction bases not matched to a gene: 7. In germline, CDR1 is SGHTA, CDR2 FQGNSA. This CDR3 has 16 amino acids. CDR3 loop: CASSSSSGSTYNEQFF. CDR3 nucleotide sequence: TGTGCCAGCAGCTCATCTAGCGGGAGCACGTACAATGAGCAGTTCTTC.

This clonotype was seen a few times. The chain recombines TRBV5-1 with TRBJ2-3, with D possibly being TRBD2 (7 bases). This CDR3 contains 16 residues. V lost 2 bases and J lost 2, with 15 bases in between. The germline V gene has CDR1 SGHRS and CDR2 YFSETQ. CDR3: CASSFTPGGLTDTQYF. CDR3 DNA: TGCGCCAGCAGCTTTACCCCCGGGGGGCTCACAGATACGCAGTATTTT.

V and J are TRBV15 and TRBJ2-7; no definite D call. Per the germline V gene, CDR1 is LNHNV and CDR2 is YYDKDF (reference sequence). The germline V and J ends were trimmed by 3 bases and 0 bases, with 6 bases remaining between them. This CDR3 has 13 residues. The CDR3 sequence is CATSSGDSYEQYF. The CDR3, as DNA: TGTGCCACCAGCAGTGGGGACTCCTACGAGCAGTACTTC.

The CDR3 nucleotides are TGTGCCAGCAGCTTATCCGTGACAGGGGACAATCAGCCCCAGCATTTT. Protein sequence: CASSLSVTGDNQPQHF. The chain recombines TRBV7-6 with TRBJ1-5; 8 bases align to TRBD1. CDR1 is SGHVS and CDR2 is FNYEAQ in the germline V gene. The CDR3 extends over 16 amino acids. J lost 3 bases, V lost 2 bases, and 6 bases had no gene match.

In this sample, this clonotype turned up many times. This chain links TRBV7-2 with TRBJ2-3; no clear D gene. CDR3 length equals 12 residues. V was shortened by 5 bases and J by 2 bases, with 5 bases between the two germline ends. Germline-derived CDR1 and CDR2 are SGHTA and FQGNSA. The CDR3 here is CASSPHTDTQYF. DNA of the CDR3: TGTGCCAGCAGCCCACACACAGATACGCAGTATTTT.

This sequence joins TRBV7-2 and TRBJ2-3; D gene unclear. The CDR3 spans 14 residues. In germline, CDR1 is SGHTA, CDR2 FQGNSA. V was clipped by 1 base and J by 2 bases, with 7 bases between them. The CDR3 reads CASSLVLYTDTQYF. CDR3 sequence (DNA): TGTGCCAGCAGCTTAGTCCTTTACACAGATACGCAGTATTTT.

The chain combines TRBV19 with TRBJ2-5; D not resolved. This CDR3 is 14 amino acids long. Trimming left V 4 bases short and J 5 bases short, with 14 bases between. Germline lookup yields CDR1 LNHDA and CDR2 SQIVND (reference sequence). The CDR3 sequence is CASSTSVGPETQYF. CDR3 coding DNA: TGTGCCAGTAGTACCTCTGTTGGACCCGAGACCCAGTACTTC.

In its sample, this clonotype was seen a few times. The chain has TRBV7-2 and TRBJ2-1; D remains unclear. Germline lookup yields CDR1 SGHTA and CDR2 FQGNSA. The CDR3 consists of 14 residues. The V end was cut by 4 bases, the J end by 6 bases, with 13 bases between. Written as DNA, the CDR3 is TGTGCCAGCAGCTCCCTACAACTTTCCAATGAGCAGTTCTTC. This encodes CASSSLQLSNEQFF.

The CDR3 DNA reads as TGCAGTCGGGCTAGCGGGATCCCCACAGATACGCAGTATTTT. It yields the protein CSRASGIPTDTQYF. The V gene is TRBV20-1, the J gene TRBJ2-3, with 9 bases lining up with TRBD2. The length of the CDR3 is 14 residues. From germline, CDR1 is DFQATT and CDR2 SNEGSKA (reference sequence). V lost 8 bases, J lost 2 bases, and 8 bases stayed unmatched.

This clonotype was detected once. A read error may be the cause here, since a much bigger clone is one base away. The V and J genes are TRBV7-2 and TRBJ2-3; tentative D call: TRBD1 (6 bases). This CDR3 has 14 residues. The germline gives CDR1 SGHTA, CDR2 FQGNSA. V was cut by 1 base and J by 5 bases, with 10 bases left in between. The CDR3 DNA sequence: TGTGCCAGCAGCTTAGGACAGGCCATAGATACGCAGTATTTT. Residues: CASSLGQAIDTQYF.

The CDR3 loop reads CASSPGGGEGYTF. In nucleotides, the CDR3 is TGTGCCAGCAGTCCCGGGGGTGGGGAGGGCTACACCTTC. The chain joins TRBV27 to TRBJ1-2, with D possibly being TRBD1 (5 bases). The germline V gene encodes CDR1 MNHEY and CDR2 SMNVEV (reference sequence). The CDR3 contains 13 residues. Trimming removed 5 bases at V and 8 bases at J, with 15 bases between.

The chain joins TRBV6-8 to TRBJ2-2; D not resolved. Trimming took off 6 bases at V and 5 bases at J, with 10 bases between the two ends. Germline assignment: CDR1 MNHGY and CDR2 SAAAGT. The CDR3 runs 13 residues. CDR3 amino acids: CASSPRRTGELFF. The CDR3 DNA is TGTGCCAGCAGCCCTCGAAGGACCGGGGAGCTGTTTTTT.

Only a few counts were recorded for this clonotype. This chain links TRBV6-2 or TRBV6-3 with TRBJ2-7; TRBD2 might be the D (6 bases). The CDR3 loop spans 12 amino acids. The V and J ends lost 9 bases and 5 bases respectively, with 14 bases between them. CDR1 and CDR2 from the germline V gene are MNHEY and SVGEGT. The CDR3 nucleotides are TGTGCCAGTCGACTAGAGTCCGACGAGCAGTACTTC. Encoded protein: CASRLESDEQYF.

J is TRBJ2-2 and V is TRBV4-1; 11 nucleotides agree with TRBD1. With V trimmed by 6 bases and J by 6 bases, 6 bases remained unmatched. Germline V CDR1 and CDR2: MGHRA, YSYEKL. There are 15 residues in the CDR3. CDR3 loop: CASRQPGQGAGELFF. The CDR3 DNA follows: TGCGCCAGCAGGCAACCGGGACAGGGGGCCGGGGAGCTGTTTTTT.

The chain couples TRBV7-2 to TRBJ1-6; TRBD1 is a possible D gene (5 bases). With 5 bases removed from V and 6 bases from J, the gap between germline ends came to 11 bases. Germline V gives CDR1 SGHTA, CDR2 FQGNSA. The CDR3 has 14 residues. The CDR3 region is CASSTYGTNSPLHF. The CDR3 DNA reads TGTGCCAGCAGCACTTACGGGACTAATTCACCCCTCCACTTT.

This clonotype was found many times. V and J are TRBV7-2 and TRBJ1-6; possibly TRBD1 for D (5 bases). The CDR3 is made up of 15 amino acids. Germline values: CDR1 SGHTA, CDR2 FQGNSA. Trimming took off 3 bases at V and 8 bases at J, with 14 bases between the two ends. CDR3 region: CASSFRGTGDSPLHF. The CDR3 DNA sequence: TGTGCCAGCAGCTTTAGAGGGACGGGTGATTCACCCCTCCACTTT.

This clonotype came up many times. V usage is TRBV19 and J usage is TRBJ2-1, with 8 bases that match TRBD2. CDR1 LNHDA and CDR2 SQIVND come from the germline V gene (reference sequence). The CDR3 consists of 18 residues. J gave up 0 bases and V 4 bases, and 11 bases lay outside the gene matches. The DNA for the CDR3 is TGTGCCAGTAGTACTCCCCGGCTAGCGGGCCTCTCCTACAATGAGCAGTTCTTC. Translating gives CASSTPRLAGLSYNEQFF.

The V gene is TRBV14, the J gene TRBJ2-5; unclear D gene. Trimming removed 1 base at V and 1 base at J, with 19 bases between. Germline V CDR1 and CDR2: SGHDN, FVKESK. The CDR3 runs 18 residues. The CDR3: CASSQGPSPGTTQETQYF. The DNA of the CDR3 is TGTGCCAGCAGCCAAGGACCCAGTCCTGGTACGACCCAAGAGACCCAGTACTTC.

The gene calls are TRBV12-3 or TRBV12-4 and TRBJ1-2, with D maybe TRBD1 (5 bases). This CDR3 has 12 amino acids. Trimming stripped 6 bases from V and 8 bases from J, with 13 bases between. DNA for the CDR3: TGTGCCAGCAGAACTCAGGGTAGCGGCTACACCTTC. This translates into CASRTQGSGYTF.